A single sample is the source of the 11 T cell receptor beta chains below, sequenced in a study of blood T cell repertoires in COVID-19. Assay used: immunoSEQ multiplex PCR; TCRdb lists only in-frame clones, some missing. The sample records approximately 110,000 clones, 60% to 80% being singletons. What was sequenced was peripheral blood. The receptors shown here come from an older man with COVID-19, enrolled during active disease.

The genes are TRBV19 and TRBJ1-5, with 8 bases matching TRBD1. V shed 7 bases and J 6 bases; nucleotides not matched to a gene: 11. This CDR3 contains 15 residues. CDR1 is LNHDA, CDR2 SQIVND, per germline (reference sequence). The CDR3 DNA reads as TGTGCCAGTACCCTCGGGACAGGTTTGGGTCAGCCCCAGCATTTT. The encoded protein is CASTLGTGLGQPQHF.

The chain uses TRBV19 and TRBJ1-6; the match to TRBD1 covers 7 bases. The germline V gene has CDR1 LNHDA and CDR2 SQIVND (reference sequence). The junction had 4 bases not matched to a gene; V was cut back by 4 bases and J by 4 bases. The CDR3 extends over 15 amino acids. For the CDR3, the DNA is TGTGCCAGTAGTACGCGACAGGGATATAATTCACCCCTCCACTTT. This encodes CASSTRQGYNSPLHF.

The chain carries TRBV11-2 and TRBJ2-3, with 7 nucleotides matching TRBD2. This CDR3 is 19 amino acids long. Looked up from germline, CDR1 is SGHAT and CDR2 is FQNNGV. The V and J ends lost 7 bases and 2 bases, in that order; junction bases with no gene match: 21. The chain's CDR3 is CASNNYFSRDYWDTDTQYF. CDR3 DNA: TGTGCCAGCAACAATTATTTTAGCCGGGACTATTGGGACACAGATACGCAGTATTTT.

V usage is TRBV10-3 and J usage is TRBJ2-1, with D perhaps matching TRBD2 (5 bases). The ends were cut back, 6 bases at V and 0 bases at J, with 18 bases in the middle. This CDR3 spans 17 amino acids. Germline assignment: CDR1 ENHRY and CDR2 SYGVKD. The DNA for the CDR3 is TGTGCCATCAGGAACGGCCGAGCGGAGAGCTCCTACAATGAGCAGTTCTTC. As protein: CAIRNGRAESSYNEQFF.

The chain employs TRBV6-5 and TRBJ2-2, with TRBD1 as a possible D gene (6 bases). V lost 4 bases to trimming and J lost 5 bases, with 17 bases between them. This CDR3 spans 16 amino acids. CDR1 is MNHEY, CDR2 SVGAGI, per germline. The CDR3 coding sequence is TGTGCCAGCAGTTCAGGGGCCCGTGGTCCAACCGGGGAGCTGTTTTTT. It codes for CASSSGARGPTGELFF.

The count of this clone is one. V is TRBV11-3 and J is TRBJ1-5, with D possibly matching TRBD1 (5 bases). The germline CDR1 and CDR2 sequences are SGHNT and YENEEA. V was trimmed by 6 bases and J by 4 bases, leaving 16 bases between them. This CDR3 has 15 residues. The CDR3 sequence is CASRNWGGSNQPQHF. The DNA for the CDR3 is TGTGCCAGCAGGAACTGGGGGGGTAGTAATCAGCCCCAGCATTTT.

This clone was counted between two and nine times. The chain recombines TRBV30 with TRBJ2-7, with 8 bases identical to TRBD2. Germline loops: CDR1 GTSNPN, CDR2 SVGIG (reference sequence). This CDR3 contains 14 residues. CDR3 DNA sequence: TGTGCTCTAAAGGAACTAGCGGACTCCTACGAGCAGTACTTC. Translation gives CALKELADSYEQYF.

V gene TRBV27 combines with J gene TRBJ1-5, with D possibly matching TRBD1 (6 bases). The germline V gene has CDR1 MNHEY and CDR2 SMNVEV (reference sequence). V lost 3 bases and J lost 1, with 13 bases in between. This CDR3 comprises 16 residues. The CDR3 sequence is CASSFTGFESNQPQHF. Written as DNA, the CDR3 is TGTGCCAGCAGTTTTACAGGGTTCGAGAGCAATCAGCCCCAGCATTTT.

This chain connects TRBV11-2 to TRBJ2-7; tentatively, D is TRBD1 (6 bases). Germline V CDR1 and CDR2: SGHAT, FQNNGV. V was pared by 5 bases and J by 3 bases, with 14 bases between. This CDR3 region has 14 residues. This CDR3 is CASSIRGNFYEQYF. As DNA, the CDR3 is TGTGCCAGCAGCATCAGGGGCAATTTCTACGAGCAGTACTTC.

This clone was picked up one time. This sequence joins TRBV21-1 and TRBJ2-6; the table gives TRBD2 as D, unverified against the DNA. TRBV21-1 is termed a pseudogene. The CDR3 covers 17 residues. CDR3 sequence: CASSSRLRECGANVLTF. CDR3 sequence (DNA): TGTGCCAGCAGCAGTCGCTTGCGGGAGTGTGGGGCCAACGTCCTGACTTTC.

This rearrangement joins TRBV4-1 to TRBJ1-2, with TRBD1 matching over 7 bases. J gave up 2 bases and V 0 bases, and 3 bases lay outside the gene matches. The length of the CDR3 is 15 residues. In germline, CDR1 is MGHRA, CDR2 YSYEKL. In DNA, the CDR3 is TGCGCCAGCAGCCAAGAAGGGGGCACCAACTATGGCTACACCTTC. As protein: CASSQEGGTNYGYTF.